This TCR beta chain was captured by sequencing in a study of CXCR3-negative and CXCR3-positive naive CD8 T cells. Notes on this clonotype: Its target is unknown.

General observations from the study: No difference in surface CD5 was seen between naive subsets, and TCR strength was inferred from TRB CDR3 properties.

The CDR3 extends over 14 amino acids. The TRB libraries of cDNA were built by UMI-labeled 5' RACE. No DNA is given; TCRdb re-called the 5' RACE reads and lists each CDR3 protein once. In all, the sample yields about 40,000 distinct CDR3 sequences. This chain connects TRBV12-3 or TRBV12-4 to TRBJ1-1; the D gene TCRdb calls, TRBD1, cannot be checked with no DNA. Sequencing was carried out using memory CD8+ T cells from blood. The sequence was collected from a human donor in good health. Some clones in this sample may be carry-over from other donors' samples. This chain's CDR3 is CASSEHRRNTEAFF.